A selection of T cell receptor beta chains follows, all from one sample in a study of shared T cell receptors in the human thymus. The method was immunoSEQ multiplex PCR; TCRdb's version includes in-frame clones alone and lacks a portion of them. The sample lists over 650,000 clones, 80% to 90% occurring once. This sample also appeared in a second study, on human thymus T cells.

Sequencing used thymocytes. Receptors were obtained from a boy under three years old with a congenital heart defect. Each CDR3 is given with its conserved first and last residue. A D gene is named only where the DNA matches it firmly. Size tells how often a clone was seen (once, few, many) or the class of an expanded clone, and some rows leave it out.

clone size: .
V gene: TRBV5-1
D gene: .
J gene: TRBJ1-5
CDR3 DNA: TGCGCCAGCAGCTTGATTCCGGGAGGTCAGCCCCAGCATTTT
CDR3 protein: CASSLIPGGQPQHF

clone size: .
V gene: TRBV10-3
D gene: TRBD1
J gene: TRBJ1-5
CDR3 DNA: TGTGCCATCAAGGGCAGGGGGCTCGATCAGCCCCAGCATTTT
CDR3 protein: CAIKGRGLDQPQHF

clone size: .
V gene: TRBV27
D gene: .
J gene: TRBJ1-6
CDR3 DNA: TGTGCCAGCAGTTTACAGGCCGGACTGATTAATTCACCCCTCCACTTT
CDR3 protein: CASSLQAGLINSPLHF

clone size: .
V gene: TRBV21-1
D gene: .
J gene: TRBJ2-7
CDR3 DNA: TGTGCCAGCATTAAGACTGGTATCTCCTACGAGCAGTACTTC
CDR3 protein: CASIKTGISYEQYF

clone size: .
V gene: TRBV7-9
D gene: .
J gene: TRBJ1-4
CDR3 DNA: TGTGCCAGCAGCTTAACGGGACAAGACAAAACTAATGAAAAACTGTTTTTT
CDR3 protein: CASSLTGQDKTNEKLFF

clone size: once
V gene: TRBV28
D gene: .
J gene: TRBJ1-2
CDR3 DNA: TGTGCCAGCAGTTTAGCTCTCTCCCAGGTTAACTATGGCTACACCTTC
CDR3 protein: CASSLALSQVNYGYTF

clone size: .
V gene: TRBV14
D gene: .
J gene: TRBJ1-1
CDR3 DNA: TGTGCCAGCAGCCAAGAACGGGGGGCGGAATCTGAAGCTTTCTTT
CDR3 protein: CASSQERGAESEAFF

clone size: .
V gene: TRBV28
D gene: TRBD1
J gene: TRBJ2-7
CDR3 DNA: TGTGCCAGCAGTTTCCGGACAGGTCTTACCTACGAGCAGTACTTC
CDR3 protein: CASSFRTGLTYEQYF

clone size: once
V gene: TRBV7-2
D gene: TRBD1
J gene: TRBJ2-7
CDR3 DNA: TGTGCCAGCAGCTTAGGCAGGGGGCTCTACGAGCAGTACTTC
CDR3 protein: CASSLGRGLYEQYF

clone size: .
V gene: TRBV4-1
D gene: .
J gene: TRBJ1-3
CDR3 DNA: TGCGCCAGCAGCCAACCACCCTTGGACAGCTCTGGAAACACCATATATTTT
CDR3 protein: CASSQPPLDSSGNTIYF

clone size: .
V gene: TRBV28
D gene: TRBD1
J gene: TRBJ2-1
CDR3 DNA: TGTGCATCTGGACAGGGGGTATACAATGAGCAGTTCTTC
CDR3 protein: CASGQGVYNEQFF

clone size: .
V gene: TRBV7-9
D gene: .
J gene: TRBJ1-3
CDR3 DNA: TGTGCCAGCAGCTTAGATGGAGGGAGGGCCCCTGGAAACACCATATATTTT
CDR3 protein: CASSLDGGRAPGNTIYF

clone size: .
V gene: TRBV2
D gene: .
J gene: TRBJ1-2
CDR3 DNA: TGTGCCAGCACTCACTACCTAGGTGGCTACACCTTC
CDR3 protein: CASTHYLGGYTF

clone size: .
V gene: TRBV23-1
D gene: TRBD1
J gene: TRBJ2-2
CDR3 DNA: TGCGCCAGCAGTCAATTGGGAGAGGGGGCTATCTGGGCGAACACCGGGGAGCTGTTTTTT
CDR3 protein: CASSQLGEGAIWANTGELFF

clone size: .
V gene: TRBV4-3
D gene: .
J gene: TRBJ1-4
CDR3 DNA: TGCGCCAGCAGCCAAGTATCGGGGGGTGGAAATGAAAAACTGTTTTTT
CDR3 protein: CASSQVSGGGNEKLFF

clone size: .
V gene: TRBV30
D gene: TRBD1
J gene: TRBJ1-5
CDR3 DNA: TGTGCCTGGAGTGTACGTGGGACAGGTTTGAATCAGCCCCAGCATTTT
CDR3 protein: CAWSVRGTGLNQPQHF

clone size: .
V gene: TRBV9
D gene: .
J gene: TRBJ1-2
CDR3 DNA: TGTGCCAGCAGCGTAGCCACATGGCAGGATGGCTATGGCTACACCTTC
CDR3 protein: CASSVATWQDGYGYTF

clone size: .
V gene: TRBV2
D gene: .
J gene: TRBJ2-6
CDR3 DNA: TGTGCCAGCACTACTGGGGCCAACGTCCTGACTTTC
CDR3 protein: CASTTGANVLTF

clone size: .
V gene: TRBV27
D gene: TRBD2
J gene: TRBJ2-1
CDR3 DNA: TGTGCCAGCAGTTTCCTAGCGGGAAAGGAAAATGAGCAGTTCTTC
CDR3 protein: CASSFLAGKENEQFF

clone size: .
V gene: TRBV6-5
D gene: .
J gene: TRBJ2-1
CDR3 DNA: TGTGCCAGCAGTTACGTCGCCCTGAGCTCCTACAATGAGCAGTTCTTC
CDR3 protein: CASSYVALSSYNEQFF

clone size: .
V gene: TRBV5-3
D gene: .
J gene: TRBJ2-7
CDR3 DNA: TGTGCCAGAAGCTCCACTTGGACAGCCGAGCAGTACTTC
CDR3 protein: CARSSTWTAEQYF

clone size: .
V gene: TRBV4-3
D gene: .
J gene: TRBJ1-2
CDR3 DNA: TGCGCCAGCAGCCAAGACCTGTCCTCGAACTATGGCTACACCTTC
CDR3 protein: CASSQDLSSNYGYTF

clone size: .
V gene: TRBV4-2
D gene: TRBD1
J gene: TRBJ1-2
CDR3 DNA: TGTGCCAGCAGCCCCCTGACAGGGAGTTACTATGGCTACACCTTC
CDR3 protein: CASSPLTGSYYGYTF

clone size: .
V gene: TRBV30
D gene: TRBD1
J gene: TRBJ2-7
CDR3 DNA: TGTGCCTGTATTGAACAGGGGAGTTCCTACGAGCAGTACTTC
CDR3 protein: CACIEQGSSYEQYF

clone size: few
V gene: TRBV5-1
D gene: TRBD1
J gene: TRBJ1-1
CDR3 DNA: TGCGCCAGCAGCTTGGCTTATAACCCTACAGGGGGCACTGAAGCTTTCTTT
CDR3 protein: CASSLAYNPTGGTEAFF

clone size: .
V gene: TRBV28
D gene: TRBD1
J gene: TRBJ2-4
CDR3 DNA: TGTGCCAGCGCTCTTCCGGGACAGGGGGCGCACAACATTCAGTACTTC
CDR3 protein: CASALPGQGAHNIQYF

clone size: .
V gene: TRBV2
D gene: .
J gene: TRBJ2-5
CDR3 DNA: TGTGCCAGCACCGAAGGGGTAATGACAGAGACCCAGTACTTC
CDR3 protein: CASTEGVMTETQYF

clone size: .
V gene: TRBV5-1
D gene: TRBD1
J gene: TRBJ1-6
CDR3 DNA: TGCGCCAGCAGTCCGGGGGACAGGGTAAATTCACCCCTCCACTTT
CDR3 protein: CASSPGDRVNSPLHF

clone size: .
V gene: TRBV28
D gene: TRBD1
J gene: TRBJ1-1
CDR3 DNA: TGTGCCAGCAGCCCGCAGGGGGCTGGTACTGAAGCTTTCTTT
CDR3 protein: CASSPQGAGTEAFF

clone size: .
V gene: TRBV7-3
D gene: TRBD2
J gene: TRBJ2-3
CDR3 DNA: TGTGCCAGCAGCTCCCCCCCGGGTAGCGGGGGACCAGATACGCAGTATTTT
CDR3 protein: CASSSPPGSGGPDTQYF

clone size: .
V gene: TRBV4-1
D gene: TRBD2
J gene: TRBJ2-5
CDR3 DNA: TGCGCCAGCAGCCAAGTTAGCGGGGGGCCCCAAGTAAGAGAGGGAGAGACCCAGTACTTC
CDR3 protein: CASSQVSGGPQVREGETQYF

clone size: .
V gene: TRBV7-6
D gene: TRBD2
J gene: TRBJ2-7
CDR3 DNA: TGTGCCAGCAGTCCCCCTAGCGGGAGGGACAACTACGAGCAGTACTTC
CDR3 protein: CASSPPSGRDNYEQYF

clone size: .
V gene: TRBV28
D gene: TRBD2
J gene: TRBJ2-7
CDR3 DNA: TGTGCCAGCAGTCCCCACACTAGCGGGGTCCTCTACGAGCAGTACTTC
CDR3 protein: CASSPHTSGVLYEQYF

clone size: .
V gene: TRBV4-3
D gene: TRBD1
J gene: TRBJ2-7
CDR3 DNA: TGCGCCAGCAGCCATGAGGGGACAGGGGGCTACGAGCAGTACTTC
CDR3 protein: CASSHEGTGGYEQYF

clone size: .
V gene: TRBV30
D gene: TRBD2
J gene: TRBJ2-7
CDR3 DNA: TGTGCCTGGAGTGTACCCATGGGGGCGGGAGGCCCCTACGAGCAGTACTTC
CDR3 protein: CAWSVPMGAGGPYEQYF

clone size: .
V gene: TRBV28
D gene: TRBD2
J gene: TRBJ2-4
CDR3 DNA: TGTGCCAGCAGGGATACTAGCGGGAGGGCCCGGGCCAAAAACATTCAGTACTTC
CDR3 protein: CASRDTSGRARAKNIQYF

clone size: .
V gene: TRBV4-3
D gene: TRBD1
J gene: TRBJ1-3
CDR3 DNA: TGCGCCAGCAGCCCGTTCCAGACGGGACAGGAAGCTGGAAACACCATATATTTT
CDR3 protein: CASSPFQTGQEAGNTIYF

clone size: .
V gene: TRBV30
D gene: TRBD2
J gene: TRBJ2-1
CDR3 DNA: TGTGCCTCCCCGGGGACTAGCGGGATCAATGAGCAGTTCTTC
CDR3 protein: CASPGTSGINEQFF

clone size: .
V gene: TRBV29-1
D gene: .
J gene: TRBJ2-1
CDR3 DNA: TGCAGCGTCGTAATGGGGCAGGGCGCCGTTGAGCAGTTCTTC
CDR3 protein: CSVVMGQGAVEQFF